These T cell receptor beta chains were read from a single sample in a study of early T cells in non-severe SARS-CoV-2 infection. TCRdb ran MiXCR on the 5' RACE reads and lists one entry per CDR3 protein. The sample has more than 35,000 distinct CDR3 sequences, approximately 4.6% seen once. Sequencing used whole blood. The receptors were sampled from an adult who was a healthcare worker with PCR-confirmed SARS-CoV-2 infection or an uninfected control (not recorded which). Each CDR3 is given with its conserved first and last residue. A D gene is named only where the DNA matches it firmly. The size field reads once, few, many, or a class for an expanded clone.

V: TRBV20-1; J: TRBJ2-3; D: TRBD2; size: many; CDR3: CSASPRAGVTDTQYF; DNA: TGCAGTGCTAGCCCCAGAGCGGGGGTCACAGATACGCAGTATTTT
V: TRBV20-1; J: TRBJ2-3; D: -; size: few; CDR3: CSARKGVESADTQYF; DNA: TGCAGTGCTAGGAAAGGGGTAGAATCAGCAGATACGCAGTATTTT
V: TRBV3-1; J: TRBJ2-3; D: -; size: many; CDR3: CASSQGNEDTQYF; DNA: TGTGCCAGCAGCCAAGGTAATGAGGATACGCAGTATTTT
V: TRBV20-1; J: TRBJ2-5; D: -; size: medium-sized; CDR3: CSAPGEETQYF; DNA: TGCAGTGCTCCAGGGGAAGAGACCCAGTACTTC
V: TRBV4-1; J: TRBJ1-5; D: TRBD1; size: many; CDR3: CASSRGTAQPQHF; DNA: TGCGCCAGCAGCCGGGGGACAGCTCAGCCCCAGCATTTT
V: TRBV5-1; J: TRBJ2-1; D: TRBD1; size: many; CDR3: CASSLGGQVNEQFF; DNA: TGCGCCAGCAGCTTGGGGGGACAGGTTAATGAGCAGTTCTTC
V: TRBV5-6; J: TRBJ2-1; D: TRBD2; size: few; CDR3: CASSAHAGGFSNEQFF; DNA: TGTGCCAGCAGCGCACACGCGGGGGGCTTCTCAAATGAGCAGTTCTTC
V: TRBV12-3/TRBV12-4; J: TRBJ2-5; D: TRBD2; size: many; CDR3: CASSSLAGQYQETQYF; DNA: TGTGCCAGCAGTTCCCTAGCGGGTCAGTACCAAGAGACCCAGTACTTC
V: TRBV7-2; J: TRBJ2-7; D: -; size: many; CDR3: CASSERGASSYEQYF; DNA: TGTGCCAGCAGCGAGAGGGGGGCGAGCTCCTACGAGCAGTACTTC
V: TRBV30; J: TRBJ1-1; D: -; size: many; CDR3: CAWTGDENMNTEAFF; DNA: TGTGCCTGGACCGGGGACGAAAATATGAACACTGAAGCTTTCTTT
V: TRBV7-9; J: TRBJ1-1; D: -; size: medium-sized; CDR3: CASSLGGVTEAFF; DNA: TGTGCCAGCAGCTTAGGGGGGGTCACTGAAGCTTTCTTT
V: TRBV5-1; J: TRBJ2-7; D: -; size: many; CDR3: CASSVGTNSYEQYF; DNA: TGCGCCAGCAGCGTCGGTACCAACTCCTACGAGCAGTACTTC
V: TRBV7-9; J: TRBJ1-4; D: -; size: many; CDR3: CASAREDGIRTNEKLFF; DNA: TGTGCCAGCGCCAGAGAGGACGGAATTCGAACTAATGAAAAACTGTTTTTT
V: TRBV18; J: TRBJ1-1; D: -; size: many; CDR3: CASSPVGRGTEAFF; DNA: TGTGCCAGCTCACCCGTGGGGAGAGGCACTGAAGCTTTCTTT
V: TRBV6-5; J: TRBJ2-1; D: TRBD2; size: many; CDR3: CASSYRLAGVQEQFF; DNA: TGTGCCAGCAGTTACCGACTAGCGGGGGTACAGGAGCAGTTCTTC
V: TRBV12-3/TRBV12-4; J: TRBJ2-1; D: TRBD1; size: few; CDR3: CASSLGGTGRSNEQFF; DNA: TGTGCCAGCAGTTTAGGTGGGACAGGGCGATCCAATGAGCAGTTCTTC
V: TRBV4-1; J: TRBJ1-4; D: TRBD1; size: many; CDR3: CASSPDRGMVVRGEKLFF; DNA: TGCGCCAGCAGCCCGGACAGGGGTATGGTCGTAAGAGGTGAAAAACTGTTTTTT